What follows are 4 T cell receptor beta chains derived from one specimen sequenced in a study of T cell repertoires in cytomegalovirus infection. TCRdb re-analysed the reads in MiXCR, keeping a single row per CDR3 protein. This sample yields approximately 910,000 distinct CDR3 sequences, of which about a third are seen a single time; roughly 12% belongs to the top ten. Which antigens these TCRs recognize remains unknown. The sample consisted of cultured CD8+ T cells from PBMCs, taken from culture after CMV antigen stimulation. All receptors come from a human donor in good health (CMV status not recorded). Some clones in this sample may be carry-over from other donors' samples.

V is TRBV11-2 and J is TRBJ2-2; D is possibly TRBD1 or TRBD2 (6 bases each). The CDR3 totals 16 residues. Germline assignment: CDR1 SGHAT and CDR2 FQNNGV. V was trimmed by 3 bases and J by 2 bases, leaving 13 bases between them. DNA for the CDR3: TGTGCCAGCAGCTTGAACGGGGGCTATAACACCGGGGAGCTGTTTTTT. This gives the protein CASSLNGGYNTGELFF.

This clonotype has a handful of counts. This chain uses TRBV6-2 or TRBV6-3 with TRBJ2-7; tentative D call: TRBD2 (6 bases). The CDR3 is 14 residues long. V lost 2 bases and J lost 3, with 11 bases in between. Looked up from germline, CDR1 is MNHEY and CDR2 is SVGEGT. This CDR3 is CASSYPGTHYEQYV. CDR3 nucleotides: TGTGCCAGCAGTTACCCCGGGACTCACTACGAGCAGTACGTC.

The chain carries TRBV19 and TRBJ2-7; 9 bases agree with TRBD1. Germline assignment: CDR1 LNHDA and CDR2 SQIVND (reference sequence). The V gene end was trimmed by 5 bases and the J gene end by 3 bases; junction bases not matched to a gene: 20. The CDR3 covers 19 residues. The CDR3 coding sequence is TGTGCCAGTAGTTTCTCACCCCTCTCGGACAGGGGCAACCTCTACGAGCAGTACTTC. Translation: CASSFSPLSDRGNLYEQYF.

The chain combines TRBV5-6 with TRBJ2-3; no reliable D call. V gave up 2 bases and J gave up 5 bases, with 12 bases separating them. CDR3 size: 14 residues. CDR1 and CDR2 from the germline V gene are SGHDT and YYEEEE. For the CDR3, the DNA is TGTGCCAGCAGCTTAAGGTCCGGCATAGATACGCAGTATTTT. It codes for CASSLRSGIDTQYF.